These 10 T cell receptor beta chains were sequenced from one sample in a study of neoadjuvant anti-PD-1 for oral cavity cancer. Using immunoSEQ multiplex PCR, the repertoire was profiled, and TCRdb retains in-frame clones only, with some absent. This table has thousands of clones, roughly 80% appearing once. The sample here was PBMCs, taken before nivolumab (anti-PD-1) treatment. The receptors shown here come from a person aged 35 to 85 with oral cavity squamous cell carcinoma.

The chain recombines TRBV28 with TRBJ1-6, with D possibly TRBD1 on 5 matching bases. Germline lookup yields CDR1 MDHEN and CDR2 SYDVKM. Trimming removed 5 bases at V and 7 bases at J, with 15 bases between. The CDR3 has 15 amino acids. This CDR3 reads CASSPWAGSNSPLHF. The CDR3 nucleotides read TGTGCCAGCAGTCCCTGGGCAGGGAGCAATTCACCCCTCCACTTT.

V is TRBV10-3 and J is TRBJ2-3; the match to TRBD2 covers 9 bases. Germline CDR1 is ENHRY and CDR2 is SYGVKD. The CDR3 runs 17 residues. The junction had 11 bases not matched to a gene; V was cut back by 6 bases and J by 1 base. Here the CDR3 reads CAIRAGDRLAGTDTQYF. In DNA form, the CDR3 reads TGTGCCATCAGGGCCGGGGATCGACTAGCGGGCACAGATACGCAGTATTTT.

The CDR3 nucleotides are TGTGCCAGCAATAATATGAGACGGGGCACTGAAGCTTTCTTT. This sequence encodes CASNNMRRGTEAFF. The rearrangement links TRBV2 to TRBJ1-1; D not certain. The CDR3 totals 14 residues. Germline CDR1 and CDR2: SNHLY and FYNNEI. Trimming stripped 7 bases from V and 4 bases from J, with 16 bases between.

V is TRBV7-9 and J is TRBJ1-1, with 7 nucleotides matching TRBD1. Germline V lookup: CDR1 SEHNR, CDR2 FQNEAQ (reference sequence). The CDR3 contains 16 residues. The J segment lost 4 bases and the V segment lost 5 bases, leaving 13 bases of the junction unmatched. Written as DNA, the CDR3 is TGTGCCAGCAGCCCCGACGAGACAGGGTTTGGCACTGAAGCTTTCTTT. Translating it yields CASSPDETGFGTEAFF.

The chain links TRBV7-2 to TRBJ2-3; a weak D match, TRBD2 (5 bases). Germline CDR1 and CDR2: SGHTA and FQGNSA. The CDR3 consists of 14 residues. V was trimmed by 5 bases and J by 2 bases, leaving 11 bases between them. CDR3 region: CASSSSRDTDTQYF. The CDR3 DNA reads as TGTGCCAGCAGCAGCAGCCGGGACACAGATACGCAGTATTTT.

The rearrangement uses TRBV10-3 and TRBJ1-5, with D possibly matching TRBD1 (5 bases). Looked up from germline, CDR1 is ENHRY and CDR2 is SYGVKD. The CDR3 totals 17 residues. V lost 0 bases, J lost 0 bases, and 12 bases lay in between. Here the CDR3 DNA reads TGTGCCATCAGTGAGTCGCGAAGGGGATTTAGCAATCAGCCCCAGCATTTT. Translating gives CAISESRRGFSNQPQHF.

This clone has only one observation. The chain employs TRBV9 and TRBJ2-1; 7 positions agree with TRBD2. Germline V gives CDR1 SGDLS, CDR2 YYNGEE. The CDR3 contains 15 residues. V was clipped by 3 bases and J by 5 bases; unmatched bases: 8. The CDR3 DNA sequence: TGTGCCAGCAGCGACCGGGGGGTTACGAACAATGAGCAGTTCTTC. Amino acids: CASSDRGVTNNEQFF.

J is TRBJ1-1 and V is TRBV9; maybe TRBD1 (5 bases). The CDR3 contains 16 residues. From germline, CDR1 is SGDLS and CDR2 YYNGEE. Between the trimmed V and J ends, which lost 7 bases and 3 bases, there was a span of 22 bases. CDR3: CASGPPGGEGDTEAFF. The DNA for the CDR3 is TGTGCCAGCGGCCCGCCTGGGGGAGAGGGTGACACTGAAGCTTTCTTT. The full variable domain, completed using reference TRBV9 and TRBJ1-1, is DSGVTQTPKHLITATGQRVTLRCSPRSGDLSVYWYQQSLDQGLQFLIQYYNGEERAKGNILERFSAQQFPDLHSELNLSSLELGDSALYFCASGPPGGEGDTEAFFGQGTRLTVV.

This clone was seen once. The rearrangement links TRBV7-2 to TRBJ2-7; D possibly corresponds to TRBD2 (5 bases). The germline gives CDR1 SGHTA, CDR2 FQGNSA. The V end lost 1 base, the J end lost 9 bases, and 22 bases lay between the germline ends. The CDR3 has 16 amino acids. CDR3 coding DNA: TGTGCCAGCAGCTTAGGCCGCCGGACTCAATCCACGAGGCAGTACTTC. Translated, it gives CASSLGRRTQSTRQYF.

V is TRBV2 and J is TRBJ2-5; 8 bases match TRBD2. The V gene's germline CDR1 is SNHLY and CDR2 FYNNEI. Trimming at V came to 2 bases and at J to 3 bases, leaving 2 bases not matched to a gene. This CDR3 has 14 residues. As DNA, the CDR3 is TGTGCCAGCAGTGAATACGGGGGGGAAGAGACCCAGTACTTC. Translated, it gives CASSEYGGEETQYF.